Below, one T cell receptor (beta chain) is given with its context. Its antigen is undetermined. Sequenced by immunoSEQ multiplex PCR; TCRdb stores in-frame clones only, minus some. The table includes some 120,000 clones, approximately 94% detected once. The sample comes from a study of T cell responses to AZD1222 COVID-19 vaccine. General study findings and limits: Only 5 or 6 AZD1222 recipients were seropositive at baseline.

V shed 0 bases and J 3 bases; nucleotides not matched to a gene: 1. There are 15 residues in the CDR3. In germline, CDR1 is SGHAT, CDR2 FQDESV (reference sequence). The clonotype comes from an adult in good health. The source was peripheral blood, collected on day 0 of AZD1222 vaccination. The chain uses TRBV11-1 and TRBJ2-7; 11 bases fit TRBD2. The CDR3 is CASSLAGTSGYEQYF. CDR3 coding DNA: TGTGCCAGCAGCTTAGCTGGGACTAGCGGCTACGAGCAGTACTTC.